This entry features one T cell receptor (beta chain) sequence. V lost 8 bases to trimming and J lost 3 bases, with 13 bases between them. The CDR3 length is 12 residues. In germline, CDR1 is SQVTM, CDR2 ANQGSEA. The data were obtained in a study of T cells in Graves' hyperthyroidism and ophthalmopathy. It was RNA transcripts that yielded the amplified TCR beta CDR3 regions. Using the HTBI primer set, a first-round RT-PCR was run on the TCR CDR3. TCRdb recomputed calls from the multiplex PCR reads with MiXCR, one row per CDR3 protein. The repertoire consists of 750,000 to 900,000 distinct CDR3 sequences, with approximately 40% occurring once and the leading ten covering approximately 10%.

The sequence derives from a man younger than 35 with Graves' hyperthyroidism. The V call is TRBV29-1, the J call TRBJ2-5; D call uncertain. The source material was blood. CDR3 DNA: TGCAGCCCGCAACCGGGTAAAGAGACCCAGTACTTC. The encoded protein is CSPQPGKETQYF. Drawing the rest from reference TRBV29-1 and TRBJ2-5, the complete variable domain is SAVISQKPSRDICQRGTSLTIQCQVDSQVTMMFWYRQQPGQSLTLIATANQGSEATYESGFVIDKFPISRPNLTFSTLTVSNMSPEDSSIYLCSPQPGKETQYFGPGTRLLVL.